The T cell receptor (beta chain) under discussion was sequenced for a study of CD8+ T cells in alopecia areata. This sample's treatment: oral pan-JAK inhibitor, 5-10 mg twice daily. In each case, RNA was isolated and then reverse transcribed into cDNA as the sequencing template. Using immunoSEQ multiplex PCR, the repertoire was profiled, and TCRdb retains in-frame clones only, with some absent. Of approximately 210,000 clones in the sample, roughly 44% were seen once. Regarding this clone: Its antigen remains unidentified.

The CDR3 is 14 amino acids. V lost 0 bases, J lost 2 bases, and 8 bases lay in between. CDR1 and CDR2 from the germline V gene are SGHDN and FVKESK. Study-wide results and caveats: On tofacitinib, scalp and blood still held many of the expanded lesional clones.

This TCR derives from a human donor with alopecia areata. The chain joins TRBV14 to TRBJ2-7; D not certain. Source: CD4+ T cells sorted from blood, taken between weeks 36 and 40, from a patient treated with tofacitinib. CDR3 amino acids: CASSQDLGTYEQYF. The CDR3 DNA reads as TGTGCCAGCAGCCAAGATCTGGGAACCTACGAGCAGTACTTC.